Below, 11 T cell receptor beta chains from the same sample are listed, as sequenced in a study of blood T cell repertoires in COVID-19. The data were produced by immunoSEQ multiplex PCR, yet TCRdb's version contains in-frame clones alone and is incomplete. This table holds a few hundred thousand clones, less than 90% found once. The sample comprised peripheral blood. The origin of the receptors is a man between 60 and 70 years old who had recovered from COVID-19.

The genes are TRBV9 and TRBJ2-2; 7 bases line up with TRBD1. The CDR3 is 16 amino acids. Per germline, CDR1 SGDLS and CDR2 YYNGEE. The V and J ends lost 3 bases and 7 bases, in that order; junction bases with no gene match: 12. The CDR3 DNA is TGTGCCAGCAGCGAGGGGGCCGGGTCCACGGGCGGGGAGCTGTTTTTT. Its translation is CASSEGAGSTGGELFF.

J is TRBJ2-3 and V is TRBV29-1, with D possibly matching TRBD2 (5 bases). Germline assignment: CDR1 SQVTM and CDR2 ANQGSEA. Trimming stripped 6 bases from V and 5 bases from J, with 15 bases between. This CDR3 is 13 amino acids long. Here the CDR3 DNA reads TGCAGCGTACGAGGGTCCGGAGGAGATACGCAGTATTTT. Translating it yields CSVRGSGGDTQYF.

The chain has TRBV11-2 and TRBJ2-7; 9 bases are a match to TRBD1. The CDR3 runs to 15 residues. Germline V gene lookup returns CDR1 SGHAT and CDR2 FQNNGV. J lost 2 bases, V lost 5 bases, and 7 bases had no gene match. In DNA, the CDR3 is TGTGCCAGCAGCATAACAGGGGGCGCAACCTACGAGCAGTACTTC. Its translation: CASSITGGATYEQYF. Full variable domain (rest looked up from reference TRBV11-2 and TRBJ2-7): EAGVAQSPRYKIIEKRQSVAFWCNPISGHATLYWYQQILGQGPKLLIQFQNNGVVDDSQLPKDRFSAERLKGVDSTLKIQPAKLEDSAVYLCASSITGGATYEQYFGPGTRLTVT.

Here the CDR3 DNA reads TGTGCCAGCAGCCAAGAGGGGGACTACTACAATGAGCAGTTCTTC. Encoded protein: CASSQEGDYYNEQFF. The V gene is TRBV4-2, the J gene TRBJ2-1, with 7 bases matching TRBD2. The ends lost 0 bases at V and 3 bases at J; junction bases unmatched: 2. The CDR3 is 15 amino acids. Germline CDR1 LGHNA, CDR2 YNFKEQ.

On this clone itself: Other DNA sequences within the sample encode an identical CDR3. The chain links TRBV11-2 to TRBJ1-2; no clear D. Per germline, CDR1 SGHAT and CDR2 FQNNGV. Trimming cost V 1 base and J 5 bases, with 5 bases left between them. This CDR3 is built from 12 residues. The CDR3 spells CASSLGAYGYTF. Written as DNA, the CDR3 is TGTGCCAGCAGCTTAGGGGCGTATGGCTACACCTTC.

The CDR3 DNA reads TGTGCCAGCTCCCGGGGAACTAATGAAAAACTGTTTTTT. This translates into CASSRGTNEKLFF. This sequence joins TRBV18 and TRBJ1-4; no clear D gene. V was clipped by 6 bases and J by 1 base, with 6 bases between them. Germline CDR1 and CDR2: KGHSH and LQKENI. This CDR3 region has 13 residues.

V is TRBV9 and J is TRBJ2-2; TRBD2 agrees at 10 bases. The V gene's germline CDR1 is SGDLS and CDR2 YYNGEE. V shed 4 bases, J shed 1 base, and the junction held 7 bases outside the gene matches. This CDR3 is 17 amino acids long. This CDR3 is CASSPTPSGGNTGELFF. In nucleotides, the CDR3 is TGTGCCAGCAGCCCTACCCCTAGCGGGGGGAACACCGGGGAGCTGTTTTTT.

This chain uses TRBV7-2 with TRBJ1-5, with D uncertain. CDR1 and CDR2 from the germline V gene are SGHTA and FQGNSA. V was cut by 1 base and J by 0 bases, with 4 bases left in between. The length of the CDR3 is 14 residues. This CDR3 reads CASSLGNSNQPQHF. The CDR3 nucleotides read TGTGCCAGCAGCTTAGGTAATAGCAATCAGCCCCAGCATTTT. Variable domain in full (rest from reference TRBV7-2 and TRBJ1-5): GAGVSQSPSNKVTEKGKDVELRCDPISGHTALYWYRQSLGQGLEFLIYFQGNSAPDKSGLPSDRFSAERTGGSVSTLTIQRTQQEDSAVYLCASSLGNSNQPQHFGDGTRLSIL.

The chain employs TRBV3-1 (or the pseudogene TRBV3-2) and TRBJ2-7, with TRBD1 matching 7 bases. This CDR3 has 16 residues. Per germline, CDR1 LGHDT and CDR2 YNNKEL (reference sequence). V shed 4 bases and J 0 bases; nucleotides not matched to a gene: 9. The CDR3 protein is CASSRPTGKSSYEQYF. For the CDR3, the DNA is TGTGCCAGCAGCCGACCGACAGGGAAGAGCTCCTACGAGCAGTACTTC.

The chain couples TRBV5-1 to TRBJ1-1, with D uncertain. V was clipped by 4 bases and J by 1 base, with 14 bases between them. The germline CDR1 and CDR2 sequences are SGHRS and YFSETQ. The CDR3 consists of 15 residues. CDR3 protein: CASSLFPWRNTEAFF. As DNA, the CDR3 is TGCGCCAGCAGCCTCTTCCCCTGGAGGAACACTGAAGCTTTCTTT.

This chain joins TRBV19 and TRBJ2-1; TRBD2 might be the D (6 bases). The CDR3 has 17 amino acids. Germline V gene lookup returns CDR1 LNHDA and CDR2 SQIVND (reference sequence). Trimming left V 3 bases short and J 1 base short, with 16 bases between. The CDR3 bases are TGTGCCAGTAGTATTGGGCCCCGGGGGATGTCCTACAATGAGCAGTTCTTC. As protein: CASSIGPRGMSYNEQFF.